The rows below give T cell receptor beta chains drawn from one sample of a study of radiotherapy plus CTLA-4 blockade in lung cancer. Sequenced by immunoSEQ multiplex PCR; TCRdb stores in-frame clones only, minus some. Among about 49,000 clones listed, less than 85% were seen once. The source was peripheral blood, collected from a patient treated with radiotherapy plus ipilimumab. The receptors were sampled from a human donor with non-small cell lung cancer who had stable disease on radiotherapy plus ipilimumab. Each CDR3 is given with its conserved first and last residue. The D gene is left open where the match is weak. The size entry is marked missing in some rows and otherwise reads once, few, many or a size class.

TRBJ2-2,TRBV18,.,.,TGTGCCAGCTCACCACTCCCGAGTGGCACCGGGGAGCTGTTTTTT,CASSPLPSGTGELFF
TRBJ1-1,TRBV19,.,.,TGTGCCAGTAGTACCTTTGGGGCAGGGAACACTGAAGCTTTCTTT,CASSTFGAGNTEAFF
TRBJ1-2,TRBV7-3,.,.,TGTGCCAGCAGCAGGGACATTTTCGACTATGGCTACACCTTC,CASSRDIFDYGYTF
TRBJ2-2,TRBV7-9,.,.,TGTGCCAGCAGCTTACGTTGGGAAAGGAGCACCGGGGAGCTGTTTTTT,CASSLRWERSTGELFF
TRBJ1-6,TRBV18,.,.,TGTGCCAGCTCACCCACAACGGGTCCGAATAATTCACCCCTCCACTTT,CASSPTTGPNNSPLHF
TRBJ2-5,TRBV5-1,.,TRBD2,TGCGCCAGCAGCTCCGACGGGACTAGCGGAGGAGAGACCCAGTACTTC,CASSSDGTSGGETQYF
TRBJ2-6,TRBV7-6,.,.,TGTGCCAGCAGCGTAATTAAAATCTCACAAAGTCGGGCCAACGTCCTGACTTTC,CASSVIKISQSRANVLTF
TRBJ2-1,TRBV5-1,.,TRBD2,TGCGCCAGCACCCTGCGGGGCGGGGGATTATACAATGAGCAGTTCTTC,CASTLRGGGLYNEQFF
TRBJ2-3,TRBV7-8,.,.,TGTGCCAGCAGCTCCCACCGGGGCGGGGGCCTCACAGATACGCAGTATTTT,CASSSHRGGGLTDTQYF
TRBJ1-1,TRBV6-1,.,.,TGTGCCAGCAGTGAAGGGACAACTGAAGCTTTCTTT,CASSEGTTEAFF
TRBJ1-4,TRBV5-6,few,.,TGTGCCAGCTCATCCCCGTCAGGAAGTGAAAAACTGTTTTTT,CASSSPSGSEKLFF
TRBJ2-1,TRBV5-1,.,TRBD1,TGCGCCAGCAGCGGTAGGACAGGGTTAGGGAATGAGCAGTTCTTC,CASSGRTGLGNEQFF
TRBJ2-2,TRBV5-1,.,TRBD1,TGCGCCAGCAGCTTGGGATCTACAGGGGGGACCGGGGAGCTGTTTTTT,CASSLGSTGGTGELFF
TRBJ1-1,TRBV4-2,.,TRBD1,TGTGCCAGCAGCCAGATTACCGGGACAGGTATATACACTGAAGCTTTCTTT,CASSQITGTGIYTEAFF
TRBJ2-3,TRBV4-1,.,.,TGCGCCAGCAGCCAAATAGGGTTGGGGAGAGCAGATACGCAGTATTTT,CASSQIGLGRADTQYF
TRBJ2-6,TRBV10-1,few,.,TGCGCCAGCAGTGAGGGGGGCGCTGGGGCCAACGTCCTGACTTTC,CASSEGGAGANVLTF
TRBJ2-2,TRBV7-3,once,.,TGTGCCAGCAGCCCCGGGACGGCGAACACCGGGGAGCTGTTTTTT,CASSPGTANTGELFF
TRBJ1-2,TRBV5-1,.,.,TGCGCCAGCAGCTTGGAAGGTGATGGCTACACCTTC,CASSLEGDGYTF
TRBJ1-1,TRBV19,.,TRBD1,TGTGCCGTAAGGGGACAGGAGAACACTGAAGCTTTCTTT,CAVRGQENTEAFF
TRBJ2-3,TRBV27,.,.,TGTGCCAGCAGCCCCTCCCCAAGGGGTTTTGGCACAGATACGCAGTATTTT,CASSPSPRGFGTDTQYF
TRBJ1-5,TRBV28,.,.,TGTGCCAGCAGTTTGGTGGCGGGTCAGCCCCAGCATTTT,CASSLVAGQPQHF
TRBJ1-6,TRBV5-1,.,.,TGCGCCAGCAGCTTGCAGAGCTCCTATAATTCACCCCTCCACTTT,CASSLQSSYNSPLHF
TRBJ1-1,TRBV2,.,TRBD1,TGTGCCAGCAGTGTACACAGGGGTTCCAACACTGAAGCTTTCTTT,CASSVHRGSNTEAFF
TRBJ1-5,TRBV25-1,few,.,TGTGCCAGCAGTGAATCGGGGAATCAGCCCCAGCATTTT,CASSESGNQPQHF
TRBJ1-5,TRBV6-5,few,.,TGTGCCAGCAGTTACGAAGGGATCAATCAGCCCCAGCATTTT,CASSYEGINQPQHF
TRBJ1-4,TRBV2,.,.,TGTGCCAGCAGAAAGGAAACAGGAGGCGAAAAACTGTTTTTT,CASRKETGGEKLFF
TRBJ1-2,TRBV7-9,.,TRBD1,TGTGCCAGCAGCCTGGACAGGACTTATGGCTACACCTTC,CASSLDRTYGYTF
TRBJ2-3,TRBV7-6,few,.,TGTGCCAGCAGCTTAGGGGGGTACACAGATACGCAGTATTTT,CASSLGGYTDTQYF
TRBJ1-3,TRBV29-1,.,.,TGCAGCGTCGTCACAGGGAGGACTGGAAACACCATATATTTT,CSVVTGRTGNTIYF
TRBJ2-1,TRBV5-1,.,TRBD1,TGCGCCAGCAGACAGGGGAGCGATGAGCAGTTCTTC,CASRQGSDEQFF
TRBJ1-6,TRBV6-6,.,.,TGTGCCTGTTTCCAGGGACAATATAATTCACCCCTCCACTTT,CACFQGQYNSPLHF
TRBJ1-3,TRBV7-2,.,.,TGTGCCAGCAGCTTAACCGGGTCCAAGGGGTCCGCCTCTGGAAACACCATATATTTT,CASSLTGSKGSASGNTIYF
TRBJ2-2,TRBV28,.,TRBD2,TGTGCCAGCAGTTTATGGGCTAGCGGGGGGGCCAACCCCGGGGAGCTGTTTTTT,CASSLWASGGANPGELFF
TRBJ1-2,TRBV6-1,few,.,TGTGCCAGCAGTGAAGCCGCTCGGGGTTATGGCTACACCTTC,CASSEAARGYGYTF
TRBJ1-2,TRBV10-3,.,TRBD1,TGTGCCATCAGTGCAGGGACAGGGTCTAACTATGGCTACACCTTC,CAISAGTGSNYGYTF
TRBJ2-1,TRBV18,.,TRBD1,TGTGCCAGCTCACCTGGACAGGGGCGATACAATGAGCAGTTCTTC,CASSPGQGRYNEQFF
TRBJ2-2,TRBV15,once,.,TGTGCCACCAGCAGGTGTCCCCCCCGGTGCGGGGAGCTGTTTTTT,CATSRCPPRCGELFF
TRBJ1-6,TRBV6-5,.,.,TGTGCCAGCAGTGCTAGCCTGGAATTTCACTTT,CASSASLEFHF
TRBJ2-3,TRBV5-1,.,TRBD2,TGCGCCAGCAGCTTGGTTCCGGGACTAGCGGGATCCCTCGCGGATACGCAGTATTTT,CASSLVPGLAGSLADTQYF
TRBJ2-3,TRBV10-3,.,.,TGTGCCATCAGTGAAGGTTTGAACAGAGCCTACGATACGCAGTATTTT,CAISEGLNRAYDTQYF
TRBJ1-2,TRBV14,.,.,TGTGCCAGCAGCCAAGTCAGGAGTTTTGGCTACACCTTC,CASSQVRSFGYTF
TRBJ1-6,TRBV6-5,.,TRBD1,TGTGCCAGCAGCCCTCCGGGACAGGTCAATTCACCCCTCCACTTT,CASSPPGQVNSPLHF
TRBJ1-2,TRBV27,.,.,TGTGCCAGCAGTTTATCTTTTCATCTGGGACTCCACTTC,CASSLSFHLGLHF
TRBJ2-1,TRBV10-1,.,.,TGCGCCAGCAGTGGGACGGACAGCTCCTACAATGAGCAGTTCTTC,CASSGTDSSYNEQFF
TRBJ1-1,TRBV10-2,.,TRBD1,TGCGCCAGCAGTGAGAAGGACAGGGCTGAAGCTTTCTTT,CASSEKDRAEAFF
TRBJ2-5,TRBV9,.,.,TGTGCCAGCAGCCCTGGGGGGGGGCCCGGAGAGACCCAGTACTTC,CASSPGGGPGETQYF
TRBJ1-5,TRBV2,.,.,TGTGCCAGCAGTGTGGGGGACCCAGGCAATCAGCCCCAGCATTTT,CASSVGDPGNQPQHF
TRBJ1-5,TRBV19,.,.,TGTGCCAGTAGTTTCGACAGCCGGGGCAATCAGCCCCAGCATTTT,CASSFDSRGNQPQHF
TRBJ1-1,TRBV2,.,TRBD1,TGTGCCAGCAGTGAAGGGACAGGGGGAATGACTGAAGCTTTCTTT,CASSEGTGGMTEAFF
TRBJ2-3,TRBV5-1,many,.,TGCGCCAGCAGCTTGAATGGGCGGACTAGCACAGATACGCAGTATTTT,CASSLNGRTSTDTQYF
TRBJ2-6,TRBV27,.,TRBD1,TGTGCCAGCAGTTTCCTCCGGGACAGGGGAACTCCTGGGGCCAACGTCCTGACTTTC,CASSFLRDRGTPGANVLTF
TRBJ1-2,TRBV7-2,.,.,TGTGCCAGCAGCTACAGAAGTACTAACTATGGCTACACCTTC,CASSYRSTNYGYTF
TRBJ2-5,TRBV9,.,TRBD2,TGTGCCAGCAGCGTAGGGGGGCTAGCGGGCTCCCAAGAGACCCAGTACTTC,CASSVGGLAGSQETQYF
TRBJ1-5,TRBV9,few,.,TGTGCCAGCAGCGTGGGGGGGGCGAGAGACAATCAGCCCCAGCATTTT,CASSVGGARDNQPQHF
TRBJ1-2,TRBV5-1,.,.,TGCGCCAGCAGCTTGGCCAACAACAACTATGGCTACACCTTC,CASSLANNNYGYTF
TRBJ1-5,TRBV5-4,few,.,TGTGCCAGCAGCTTCGGAGGGGGTGGCAATCAGCCCCAGCATTTT,CASSFGGGGNQPQHF
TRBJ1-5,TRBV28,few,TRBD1,TGTGCCAGCAGCTTGGGACAGAATCAGCCCCAGCATTTT,CASSLGQNQPQHF